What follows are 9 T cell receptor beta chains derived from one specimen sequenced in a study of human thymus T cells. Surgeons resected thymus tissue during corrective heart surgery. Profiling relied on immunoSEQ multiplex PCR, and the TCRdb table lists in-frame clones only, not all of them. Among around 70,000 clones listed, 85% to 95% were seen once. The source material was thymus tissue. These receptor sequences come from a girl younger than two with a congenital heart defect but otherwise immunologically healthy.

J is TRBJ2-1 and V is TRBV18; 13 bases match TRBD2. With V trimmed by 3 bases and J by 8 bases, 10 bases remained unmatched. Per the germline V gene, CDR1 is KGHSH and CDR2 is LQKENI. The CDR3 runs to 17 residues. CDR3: CASSPGTSGMLGHEQFF. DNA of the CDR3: TGTGCCAGCTCACCGGGGACTAGCGGGATGCTCGGGCATGAGCAGTTCTTC.

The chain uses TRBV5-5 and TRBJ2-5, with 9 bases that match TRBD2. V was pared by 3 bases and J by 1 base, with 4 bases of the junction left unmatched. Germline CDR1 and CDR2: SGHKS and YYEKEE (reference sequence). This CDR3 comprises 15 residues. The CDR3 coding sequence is TGTGCCAGCAGCTACCTTAGCGGGAGCCAAGAGACCCAGTACTTC. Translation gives CASSYLSGSQETQYF.

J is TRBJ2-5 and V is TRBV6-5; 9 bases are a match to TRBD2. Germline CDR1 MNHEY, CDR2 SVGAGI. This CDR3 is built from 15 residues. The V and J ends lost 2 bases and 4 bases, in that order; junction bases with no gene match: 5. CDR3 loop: CASSYGLAPGETQYF. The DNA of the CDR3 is TGTGCCAGCAGTTACGGACTAGCGCCGGGAGAGACCCAGTACTTC.

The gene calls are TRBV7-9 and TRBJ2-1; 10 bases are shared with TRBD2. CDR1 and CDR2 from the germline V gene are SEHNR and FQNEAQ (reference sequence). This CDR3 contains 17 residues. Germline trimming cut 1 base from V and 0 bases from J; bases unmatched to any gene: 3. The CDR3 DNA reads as TGTGCCAGCAGCTTAGGGTCTAGCGGGAGCTCCTACAATGAGCAGTTCTTC. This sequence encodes CASSLGSSGSSYNEQFF.

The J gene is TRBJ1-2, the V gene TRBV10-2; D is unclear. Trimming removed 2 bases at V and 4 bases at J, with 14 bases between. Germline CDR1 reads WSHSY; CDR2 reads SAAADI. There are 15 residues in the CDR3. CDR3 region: CASSEHRQTGYGYTF. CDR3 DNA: TGCGCCAGCAGTGAGCATCGCCAGACGGGCTATGGCTACACCTTC.

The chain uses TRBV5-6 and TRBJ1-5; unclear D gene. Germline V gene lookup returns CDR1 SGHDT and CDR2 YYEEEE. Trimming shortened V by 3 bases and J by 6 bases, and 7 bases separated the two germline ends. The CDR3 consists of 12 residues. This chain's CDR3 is CASSSQGQPQHF. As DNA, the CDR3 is TGTGCCAGCAGCTCACAAGGTCAGCCCCAGCATTTT.

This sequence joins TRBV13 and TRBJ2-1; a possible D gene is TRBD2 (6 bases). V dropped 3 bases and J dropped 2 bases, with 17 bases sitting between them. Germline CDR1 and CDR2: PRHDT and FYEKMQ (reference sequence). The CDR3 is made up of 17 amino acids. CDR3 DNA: TGTGCCAGCAGCTTGCCGCGGGTACTAGCAACCTACAATGAGCAGTTCTTC. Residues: CASSLPRVLATYNEQFF.

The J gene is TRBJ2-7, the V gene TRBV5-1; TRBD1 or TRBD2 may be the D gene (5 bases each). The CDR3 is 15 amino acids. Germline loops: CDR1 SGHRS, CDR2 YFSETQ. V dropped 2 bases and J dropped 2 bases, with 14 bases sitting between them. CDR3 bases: TGCGCCAGCAGCTTACGCCGGGACGGACCCTACGAGCAGTACTTC. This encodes CASSLRRDGPYEQYF.

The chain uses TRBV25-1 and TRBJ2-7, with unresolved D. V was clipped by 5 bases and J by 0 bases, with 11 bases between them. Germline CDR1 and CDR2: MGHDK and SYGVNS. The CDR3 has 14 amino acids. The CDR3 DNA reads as TGTGCCAGCAGTATCACCAGTCCCTCCTACGAGCAGTACTTC. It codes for CASSITSPSYEQYF.